The 20 T cell receptor beta chains given below trace back to one sample, sequenced in a study of Tregs in tolerant kidney transplant recipients. Recipients received nonmyeloablative bone marrow transplants from related graft donors, with transient mixed chimerism. Clones were read by immunoSEQ multiplex PCR, and TCRdb kept only the in-frame ones, dropping some. In total, the table holds about 15,000 clones. The input for sequencing was CD4+ T cells from blood (PBMCs), taken 12 months after the transplant. The receptors stem from a human patient who received a combined kidney and bone marrow transplant. Some T cells may have come from the graft donor.

A note on this clone: The read terminates 3 residues ahead of where the CDR3 ends, so the germline J gene completes it. This chain links TRBV11-3 with TRBJ2-1, with D perhaps being TRBD1 or TRBD2 (6 bases each). The CDR3 runs to 15 residues. Trimming left V 1 base short and J 5 bases short, with 12 bases between. Germline CDR1 SGHNT, CDR2 YENEEA. CDR3 residues: CASSLGAGEDNEQFF. CDR3 DNA, as far as it was read: TGTGCCAGCAGCTTAGGGGCAGGGGAGGACAATGAG.

As concerns this clone: The CDR3 end lies 3 residues beyond the end of the read and is filled in from the germline J gene. The V gene is TRBV18, the J gene TRBJ1-1; the D gene is possibly TRBD1 (5 bases). There are 15 residues in the CDR3. Trimming took off 0 bases at V and 0 bases at J, with 8 bases between the two ends. Germline values: CDR1 KGHSH, CDR2 LQKENI. CDR3 DNA, as far as it was read: TGTGCCAGCTCACCACCAAGGACACTGAACACTGAA. This gives the protein CASSPPRTLNTE. The full CDR3 protein reads CASSPPRTLNTEAFF.

Comment on this clone: The read is 3 residues too short to cover the CDR3 end, so that end is filled in from the germline J gene. The chain links TRBV20-1 to TRBJ2-5; 9 bases fit TRBD2. The CDR3 consists of 14 residues. Germline-derived CDR1 and CDR2 are DFQATT and SNEGSKA (reference sequence). Losses at the gene ends were 5 bases for V and 4 bases for J; bases not matched to a gene: 8. CDR3 amino acids: CSARAGGMGETQYF. The covered CDR3 bases are TGCAGTGCTCGCGCGGGAGGGATGGGAGAGACC.

A word on this clone: Read coverage stops 3 residues before the CDR3 terminus; the germline J gene supplies the remainder. The chain joins TRBV19 to TRBJ2-3; 8 bases fit TRBD2. Germline trimming cut 3 bases from V and 6 bases from J; bases unmatched to any gene: 5. Germline loops: CDR1 LNHDA, CDR2 SQIVND (reference sequence). This CDR3 is built from 14 residues. The CDR3 protein is CASSIPGLGDTQYF. The CDR3 DNA, read in part, is TGTGCCAGTAGTATCCCGGGACTAGGGGATACG.

The covered CDR3 bases are TGTGCCAGCACCACAACGCGGACAGGCGGCACAGATACG. It is translated as CASTTTRTGGTDT. The CDR3 reads in full as CASTTTRTGGTDTQYF. The chain couples TRBV6-2 or TRBV6-3 to TRBJ2-3; 7 nucleotides match TRBD1. The read gets to within 3 residues of the CDR3 end, and the germline J gene fills in the rest. Germline assignment: CDR1 MNHEY and CDR2 SVGEGT. The junction had 11 bases not matched to a gene; V was cut back by 7 bases and J by 1 base. This CDR3 comprises 16 residues.

Remarks on this clone: Read data end 3 residues before the CDR3 end; the end is taken from the germline J gene. This chain uses TRBV20-1 with TRBJ2-1, with D perhaps TRBD2 (5 bases). Per the germline V gene, CDR1 is DFQATT and CDR2 is SNEGSKA (reference sequence). V was shortened by 6 bases and J by 3 bases, with 15 bases between the two germline ends. CDR3 size: 14 residues. The CDR3 DNA, read in part, is TGCAGTGCCGCGAAGAGCGGACTCTACAATGAG. It specifies CSAAKSGLYNE. The complete CDR3 reads CSAAKSGLYNEQFF.

Worth noting for this clone: The read comes to an end 3 residues before the CDR3 does, leaving the germline J gene to fill in the end. The chain couples TRBV20-1 to TRBJ1-4; 7 bases are shared with TRBD1. Unmatched junction bases numbered 8, after V lost 0 bases and J lost 4 bases. CDR1 is DFQATT and CDR2 is SNEGSKA in the germline V gene (reference sequence). The CDR3 is 16 amino acids. CDR3 sequence: CSARDSRQGVNEKLFF. Incomplete CDR3 DNA: TGCAGTGCTAGAGACTCCCGTCAGGGGGTTAATGAAAAA.

For this clone: From the germline J gene comes the end of the CDR3, since the read stops 3 residues before it. This chain links TRBV12-3 or TRBV12-4 with TRBJ2-3; 10 bases line up with TRBD2. The CDR3 totals 16 residues. The ends lost 6 bases at V and 4 bases at J; junction bases unmatched: 10. The part of the CDR3 DNA that was read is TGTGCCAGCAGGGAGATCCTAGCGGGAGAGGCAGATACG. Its translation: CASREILAGEADT. The full CDR3 protein reads CASREILAGEADTQYF.

In the case of this clone: From the germline J gene comes the end of the CDR3, since the read stops 3 residues before it. This chain joins TRBV7-3 and TRBJ2-6; D possibly corresponds to TRBD1 (7 bases). Trimming stripped 5 bases from V and 0 bases from J, with 14 bases between. CDR1 and CDR2 from the germline V gene are SGHTA and FQGTGA. This CDR3 comprises 17 residues. CDR3: CASSPRDRSSGANVLTF. The CDR3 bases that were read are TGTGCCAGCAGCCCGCGGGACAGAAGCTCTGGGGCCAACGTC. Full variable domain (missing parts from reference TRBV7-3 and TRBJ2-6): GAGVSQTPSNKVTEKGKYVELRCDPISGHTALYWYRQSLGQGPEFLIYFQGTGAADDSGLPNDRFFAVRPEGSVSTLKIQRTERGDSAVYLCASSPRDRSSGANVLTFGAGSRLTVL.

Concerning this clone itself: The missing CDR3 end, 3 residues past where the read stops, is filled in from the germline J gene. This chain uses TRBV28 with TRBJ1-2; D gene unclear. The CDR3 runs 11 residues. Germline CDR1 MDHEN, CDR2 SYDVKM. The CDR3 sequence is CASTPGGGYTF. Partial CDR3 DNA: TGTGCCAGCACTCCCGGAGGGGGC.

Note on this clone: The sequence runs out 3 residues before the end of the CDR3; the remainder is reconstructed from the germline J gene. This chain uses TRBV7-4 with TRBJ1-5; D not resolved. This CDR3 is 15 amino acids long. Trimming took 5 bases from V and 6 from J, leaving 17 bases between them. The germline V gene encodes CDR1 SGHVT and CDR2 SQSDAQ. Incomplete CDR3 DNA: TGTGCCAGCAGCCACAATGCCCCCGTCCCTCAGCCC. Its translation: CASSHNAPVPQP. The whole CDR3 region reads CASSHNAPVPQPQHF.

CDR3 bases read: TGTGCCAGTAGTATTGCGGACGAG. Translated, it gives CASSIADE. The CDR3 in its entirety is CASSIADEQYF. This sequence joins TRBV19 and TRBJ2-7; D is undetermined. Coverage ceases 3 residues before the CDR3 finishes, and the germline J gene fills in the end. V shed 3 bases and J shed 5 bases, with 5 bases lying between them. Germline V gene lookup returns CDR1 LNHDA and CDR2 SQIVND (reference sequence). This CDR3 is built from 11 residues.

A note on this clone: The sequence runs out 3 residues before the end of the CDR3; the remainder is reconstructed from the germline J gene. This sequence joins TRBV5-1 and TRBJ2-1; TRBD2 might be the D (5 bases). Germline V gene sequence: CDR1 SGHRS, CDR2 YFSETQ. This CDR3 has 11 residues. V dropped 5 bases and J dropped 8 bases, with 8 bases sitting between them. CDR3: CASRSGDEQFF. The CDR3 bases that were read are TGCGCCAGCAGATCCGGGGATGAG.

Notes on this clone: The CDR3 extends 3 residues past the end of the read, so its final part is completed from the germline J gene. The rearrangement uses TRBV5-1 and TRBJ2-3; 7 nucleotides agree with TRBD2. This CDR3 is 15 amino acids long. CDR1 is SGHRS, CDR2 YFSETQ, per germline. V dropped 2 bases and J dropped 1; count of bases not matched to a gene: 4. The CDR3 DNA, read in part, is TGCGCCAGCAGCTTAACTAGCGTAGGCACAGATACG. Translated: CASSLTSVGTDT. The entire CDR3 protein is CASSLTSVGTDTQYF. The whole variable domain, filled in from reference TRBV5-1 and TRBJ2-3, reads KAGVTQTPRYLIKTRGQQVTLSCSPISGHRSVSWYQQTPGQGLQFLFEYFSETQRNKGNFPGRFSGRQFSNSRSEMNVSTLELGDSALYLCASSLTSVGTDTQYFGPGTRLTVL.

On this clone itself: Sequencing ends 3 residues short of the CDR3 end; the germline J gene provides the rest. J is TRBJ2-5 and V is TRBV18, with a tentative D call TRBD1 (6 bases). Looked up from germline, CDR1 is KGHSH and CDR2 is LQKENI. This CDR3 has 12 amino acids. With 3 bases removed from V and 5 bases from J, the gap between germline ends came to 7 bases. CDR3 bases read: TGTGCCAGCTCACCCCAGGGGGAGACC. Protein product: CASSPQGET. From start to end, the CDR3 is CASSPQGETQYF.

On this clone: The sequenced fragment ends 3 residues before the CDR3 boundary, so the rest is inferred from the germline J gene. The rearrangement links TRBV12-3 or TRBV12-4 to TRBJ1-4, with D possibly being TRBD1 (6 bases). V was trimmed by 4 bases and J by 6 bases, leaving 12 bases between them. This CDR3 spans 14 amino acids. CDR3 DNA, as far as it was read: TGTGCCAGCAGTTCAGGGGAAGGGGATGAAAAA. Amino acids: CASSSGEGDEK. The entire CDR3 protein is CASSSGEGDEKLFF.

Concerning this clone: The CDR3 end is not reached by the read, which stops 3 residues before it; the germline J gene fills it in. This chain connects TRBV5-1 to TRBJ2-7, with TRBD1 matching over 7 bases. V lost 1 base and J lost 3; bases outside the gene matches: 4. Germline CDR1 SGHRS, CDR2 YFSETQ. The CDR3 is made up of 14 amino acids. The CDR3 loop reads CASSLTGQVYEQYF. The DNA read from the CDR3 is TGCGCCAGCAGCTTGACTGGACAGGTCTACGAG. The full variable domain, in which reference TRBV5-1 and TRBJ2-7 provide the parts outside the CDR3, is KAGVTQTPRYLIKTRGQQVTLSCSPISGHRSVSWYQQTPGQGLQFLFEYFSETQRNKGNFPGRFSGRQFSNSRSEMNVSTLELGDSALYLCASSLTGQVYEQYFGPGTRLTVT.

The sequenced part of the CDR3 DNA is TGTGCCAGTAGCCGACTAGGGTCTGGGGACACTGAA. This sequence encodes CASSRLGSGDTE. The entire CDR3 sequence reads CASSRLGSGDTEAFF. This sequence joins TRBV19 and TRBJ1-1; D uncertain. The CDR3 goes on 3 residues after the read ends, and that part is filled in from the germline J gene. Germline V lookup: CDR1 LNHDA, CDR2 SQIVND (reference sequence). V lost 6 bases and J 3 bases, leaving 17 bases between the germline ends. The CDR3 has 15 residues.

Its frequency marks this clone as large. The CDR3 end lies 3 residues beyond the end of the read and is filled in from the germline J gene. The chain links TRBV7-2 to TRBJ1-1; D unclear. Germline CDR1 and CDR2: SGHTA and FQGNSA. V was cut by 5 bases and J by 1 base, with 11 bases left in between. CDR3 size: 14 residues. The sequenced part of the CDR3 DNA is TGTGCCAGCAGCATCATCGGCGGGAACACTGAA. Protein sequence: CASSIIGGNTE. The entire CDR3 sequence reads CASSIIGGNTEAFF.

As regards this clone: The read terminates 3 residues before the CDR3 end, so the remaining end is supplied by the germline J gene. The V gene is TRBV25-1, the J gene TRBJ1-3, with TRBD1 matching over 8 bases. Germline loops: CDR1 MGHDK, CDR2 SYGVNS. V shed 5 bases, J shed 7 bases, and the junction held 7 bases outside the gene matches. The CDR3 consists of 14 residues. This CDR3 reads CASSPRTGKNTIYF. Partial CDR3 DNA: TGTGCCAGCAGTCCAAGGACAGGGAAGAACACC.